This TCR beta chain was captured in a study of T cell repertoires in cytomegalovirus infection. Study observations and caveats: Ex vivo responses were dominated by HLA-C-restricted CMV-specific TCR beta clonotypes.

As regards this clonotype: Antigen specificity is unknown. A read error may be the cause here, since a much bigger clone is one base away.

The CDR3 covers 15 residues. Germline V gives CDR1 ENHRY, CDR2 SYGVKD. With 2 bases removed from V and 10 bases from J, the gap between germline ends came to 17 bases. TCRdb called the reads again in MiXCR, with one record for every CDR3 protein. The sample holds about 130,000 distinct CDR3 sequences, approximately 8.8% seen once. The genes are TRBV10-3 and TRBJ2-2; TRBD2 is a possible D gene (5 bases). This sequence originates from a human donor in good health (CMV status not recorded). Some clones in this sample may be carry-over from other donors' samples. The sequencing input was PBMCs. The DNA for the CDR3 is TGTGCCATCAGTGAGGTGCGAGTGGGAGCCGTGGAGCTGTTTTTT. As protein: CAISEVRVGAVELFF.